The clone carrying this T cell receptor (beta chain) has a single count. Its specificity is unknown. Trimming shortened V by 2 bases and J by 4 bases, and 9 bases separated the two germline ends. The CDR3 covers 13 residues. Looked up from germline, CDR1 is SGHKS and CDR2 is YYEKEE (reference sequence). This specimen belongs to a study of cytomegalovirus exposure and HLA in healthy donors. Whole-study results and caveats: Earlier analysis yielded a pattern in which most TCR beta V segments were productive about 87% or about 30% of the time. Overall, around 160 TCR beta chains were annotated as cytomegalovirus-associated. Most of the CMV-associated TCR beta chains (in a later analysis) appeared to be HLA-restricted.

It was with 60 Vbeta and 13 Jbeta primers that the PCR ran. The data were produced by immunoSEQ multiplex PCR, yet TCRdb's version contains in-frame clones alone and is incomplete. The data show around 200,000 clones, approximately 79% seen once. Specimen: PBMCs. The sequence was collected from a man aged 35 to 55 in good health and CMV-seropositive. The chain uses TRBV5-5 and TRBJ1-1, with D unclear. The CDR3 protein is CASSFKPGTEAFF. In DNA form, the CDR3 reads TGTGCCAGCAGCTTCAAACCCGGCACTGAAGCTTTCTTT.